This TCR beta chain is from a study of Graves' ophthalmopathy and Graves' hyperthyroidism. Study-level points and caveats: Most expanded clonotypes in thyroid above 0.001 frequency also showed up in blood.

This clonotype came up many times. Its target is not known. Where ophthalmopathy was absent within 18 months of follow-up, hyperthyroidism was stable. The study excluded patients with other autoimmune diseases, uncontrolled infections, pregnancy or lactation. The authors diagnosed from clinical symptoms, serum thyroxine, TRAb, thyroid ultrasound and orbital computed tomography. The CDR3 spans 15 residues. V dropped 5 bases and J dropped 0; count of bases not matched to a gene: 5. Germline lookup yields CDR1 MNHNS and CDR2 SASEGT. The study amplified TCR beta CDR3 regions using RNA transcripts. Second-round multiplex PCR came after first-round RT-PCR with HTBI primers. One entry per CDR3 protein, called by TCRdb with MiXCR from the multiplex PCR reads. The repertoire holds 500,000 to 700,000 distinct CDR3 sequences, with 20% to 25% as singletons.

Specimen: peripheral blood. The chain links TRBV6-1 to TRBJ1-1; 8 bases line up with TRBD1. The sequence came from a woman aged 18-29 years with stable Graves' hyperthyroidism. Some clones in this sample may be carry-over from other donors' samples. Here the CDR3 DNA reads TGTGCCAGCAGTCAGGGGGCCGGGATGAACACTGAAGCTTTCTTT. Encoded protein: CASSQGAGMNTEAFF.